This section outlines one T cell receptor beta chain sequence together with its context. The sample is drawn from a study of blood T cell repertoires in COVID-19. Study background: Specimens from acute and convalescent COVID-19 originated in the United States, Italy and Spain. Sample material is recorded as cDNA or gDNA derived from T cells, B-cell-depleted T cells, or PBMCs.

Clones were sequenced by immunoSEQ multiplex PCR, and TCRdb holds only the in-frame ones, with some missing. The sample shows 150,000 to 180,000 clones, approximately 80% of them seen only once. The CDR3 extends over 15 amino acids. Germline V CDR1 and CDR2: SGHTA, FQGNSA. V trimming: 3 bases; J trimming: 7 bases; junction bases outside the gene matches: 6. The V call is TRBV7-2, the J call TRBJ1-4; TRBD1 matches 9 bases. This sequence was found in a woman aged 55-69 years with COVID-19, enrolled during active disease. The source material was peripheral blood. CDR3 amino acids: CASSFPGQGGEKLFF. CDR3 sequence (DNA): TGTGCCAGCAGCTTTCCGGGACAGGGCGGTGAAAAACTGTTTTTT.